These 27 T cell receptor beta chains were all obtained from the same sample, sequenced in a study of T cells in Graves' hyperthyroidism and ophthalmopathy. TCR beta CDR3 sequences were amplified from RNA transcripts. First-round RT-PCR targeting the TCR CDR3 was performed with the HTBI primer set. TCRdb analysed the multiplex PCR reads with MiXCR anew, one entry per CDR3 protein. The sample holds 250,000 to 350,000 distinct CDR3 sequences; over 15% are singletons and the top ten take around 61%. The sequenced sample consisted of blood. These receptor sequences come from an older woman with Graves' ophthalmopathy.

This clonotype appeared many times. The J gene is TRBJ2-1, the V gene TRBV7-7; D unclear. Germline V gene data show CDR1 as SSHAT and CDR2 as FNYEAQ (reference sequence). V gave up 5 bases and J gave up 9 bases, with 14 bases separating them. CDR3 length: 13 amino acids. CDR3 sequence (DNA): TGTGCCAGCAGCCCCGGAACTGACGGTGAGCAGTTCTTC. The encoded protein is CASSPGTDGEQFF.

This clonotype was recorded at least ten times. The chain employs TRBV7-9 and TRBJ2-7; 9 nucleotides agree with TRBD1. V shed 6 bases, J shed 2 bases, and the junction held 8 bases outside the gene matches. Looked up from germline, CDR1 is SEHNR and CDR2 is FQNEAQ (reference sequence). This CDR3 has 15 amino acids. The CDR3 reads CASSFGQGSTYEQYF. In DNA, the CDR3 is TGTGCCAGCAGTTTCGGACAGGGGAGTACCTACGAGCAGTACTTC.

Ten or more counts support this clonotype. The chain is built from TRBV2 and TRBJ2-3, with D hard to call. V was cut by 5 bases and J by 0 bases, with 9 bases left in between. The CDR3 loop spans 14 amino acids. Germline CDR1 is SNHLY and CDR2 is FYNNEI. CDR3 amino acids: CASSPQPSTDTQYF. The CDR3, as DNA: TGTGCCAGCAGTCCGCAGCCTAGCACAGATACGCAGTATTTT.

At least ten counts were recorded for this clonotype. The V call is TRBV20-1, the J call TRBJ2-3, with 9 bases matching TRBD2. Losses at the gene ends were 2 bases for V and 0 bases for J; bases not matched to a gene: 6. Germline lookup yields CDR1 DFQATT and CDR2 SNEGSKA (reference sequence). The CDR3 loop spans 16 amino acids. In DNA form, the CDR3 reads TGCAGTGCTAGACCCCTCGGGACTAGCAGCACAGATACGCAGTATTTT. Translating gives CSARPLGTSSTDTQYF.

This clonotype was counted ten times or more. This CDR3 reads CASSPFSGRADTQYF. The CDR3 region has the DNA TGTGCCAGCAGCCCTTTTAGCGGGAGAGCGGATACGCAGTATTTT. The chain links TRBV11-2 to TRBJ2-3; 9 bases are a match to TRBD2. Trimming cost V 5 bases and J 6 bases; bases outside gene matches: 9. The CDR3 loop spans 15 amino acids. Germline CDR1 is SGHAT and CDR2 is FQNNGV. Filled out from reference TRBV11-2 and TRBJ2-3, the complete variable domain reads EAGVAQSPRYKIIEKRQSVAFWCNPISGHATLYWYQQILGQGPKLLIQFQNNGVVDDSQLPKDRFSAERLKGVDSTLKIQPAKLEDSAVYLCASSPFSGRADTQYFGPGTRLTVL.

In DNA, the CDR3 is TGTGCCAGCAGCATCCGCCCAAGGTGGAGGAACACCGGGGAGCTGTTTTTT. Translated: CASSIRPRWRNTGELFF. The gene calls are TRBV3-1 and TRBJ2-2, with D unclear. V was trimmed by 5 bases and J by 1 base, leaving 17 bases between them. This CDR3 comprises 17 residues. In germline, CDR1 is LGHDT, CDR2 YNNKEL (reference sequence).

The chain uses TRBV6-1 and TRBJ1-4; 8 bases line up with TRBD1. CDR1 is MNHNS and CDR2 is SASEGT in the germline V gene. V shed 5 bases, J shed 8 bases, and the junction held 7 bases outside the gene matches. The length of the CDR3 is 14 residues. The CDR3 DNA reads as TGTGCCAGCAGTAGGACAGGGATCGGGGAAAAACTGTTTTTT. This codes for CASSRTGIGEKLFF.

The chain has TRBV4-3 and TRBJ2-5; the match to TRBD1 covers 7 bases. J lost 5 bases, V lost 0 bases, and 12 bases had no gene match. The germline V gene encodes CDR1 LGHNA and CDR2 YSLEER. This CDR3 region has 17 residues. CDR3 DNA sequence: TGCGCCAGCAGCCAAGATCCTCCAGGGGGTGGATGGGAGACCCAGTACTTC. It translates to CASSQDPPGGGWETQYF.

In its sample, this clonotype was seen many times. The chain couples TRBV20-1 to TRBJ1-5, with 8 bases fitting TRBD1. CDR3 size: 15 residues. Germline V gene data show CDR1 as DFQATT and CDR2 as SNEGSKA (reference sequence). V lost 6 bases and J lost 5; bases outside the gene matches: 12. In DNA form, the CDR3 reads TGCAGTGCAAGCACCTTCGCAGGGGGCCATCAGCCCCAGCATTTT. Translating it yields CSASTFAGGHQPQHF.

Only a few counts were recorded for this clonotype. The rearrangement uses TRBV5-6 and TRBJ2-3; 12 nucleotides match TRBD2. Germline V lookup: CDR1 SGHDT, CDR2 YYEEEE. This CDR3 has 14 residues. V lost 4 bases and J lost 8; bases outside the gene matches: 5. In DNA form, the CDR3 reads TGTGCCAGCAGCAGAGGGACTAGCGGGCGTACGCAGTATTTT. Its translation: CASSRGTSGRTQYF.

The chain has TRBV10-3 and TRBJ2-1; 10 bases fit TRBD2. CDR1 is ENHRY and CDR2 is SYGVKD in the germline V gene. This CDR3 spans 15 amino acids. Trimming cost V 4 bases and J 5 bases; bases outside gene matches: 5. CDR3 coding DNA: TGTGCCATCAGTGGGATAGCGGGAGGTAACAATGAGCAGTTCTTC. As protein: CAISGIAGGNNEQFF.

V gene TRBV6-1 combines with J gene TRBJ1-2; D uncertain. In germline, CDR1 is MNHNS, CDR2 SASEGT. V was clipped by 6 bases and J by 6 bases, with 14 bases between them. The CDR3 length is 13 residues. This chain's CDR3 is CASRYSSANGYTF. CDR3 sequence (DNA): TGTGCCAGCAGGTACAGCAGTGCCAATGGCTACACCTTC.

CDR3 sequence reads: CASSADRGLGVRTSGRGYEQYF. The DNA for the CDR3 is TGTGCCAGCAGCGCCGACAGGGGGCTCGGCGTACGGACTAGCGGGAGAGGGTACGAGCAGTACTTC. The rearrangement links TRBV11-2 to TRBJ2-7, with 13 positions matching TRBD2. V shed 5 bases and J 4 bases; nucleotides not matched to a gene: 26. CDR3 length: 22 amino acids. The germline CDR1 and CDR2 sequences are SGHAT and FQNNGV.

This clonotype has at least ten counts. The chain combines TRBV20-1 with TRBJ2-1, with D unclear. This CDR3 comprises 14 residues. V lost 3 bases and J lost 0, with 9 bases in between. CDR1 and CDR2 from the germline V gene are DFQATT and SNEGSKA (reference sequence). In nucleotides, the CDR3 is TGCAGTGCTAGCGGAGAAAGCTCCTACAATGAGCAGTTCTTC. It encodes CSASGESSYNEQFF.

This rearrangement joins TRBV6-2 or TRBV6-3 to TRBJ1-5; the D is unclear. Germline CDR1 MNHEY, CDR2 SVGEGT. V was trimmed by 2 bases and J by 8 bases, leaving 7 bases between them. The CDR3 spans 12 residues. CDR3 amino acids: CASSYPVKPQHF. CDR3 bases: TGTGCCAGCAGTTACCCGGTGAAGCCCCAGCATTTT.

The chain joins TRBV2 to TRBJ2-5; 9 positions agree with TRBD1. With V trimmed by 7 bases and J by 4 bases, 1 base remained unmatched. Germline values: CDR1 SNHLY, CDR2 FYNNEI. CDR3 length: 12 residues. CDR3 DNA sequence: TGTGCCAGCACGGGACAGGGAGAGACCCAGTACTTC. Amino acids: CASTGQGETQYF.

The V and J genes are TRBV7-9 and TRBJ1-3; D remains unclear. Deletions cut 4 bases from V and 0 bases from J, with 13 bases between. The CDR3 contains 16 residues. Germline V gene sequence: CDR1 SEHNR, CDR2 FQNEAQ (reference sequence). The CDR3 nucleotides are TGTGCCAGCAGCTCCCCGGGTAGGGACTCTGGAAACACCATATATTTT. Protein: CASSSPGRDSGNTIYF.

The CDR3 nucleotides are TGTGCCAGCAGTTTATCGCCTGCGGGAGGAGGCGAGACCCAGTACTTC. Amino acid sequence: CASSLSPAGGGETQYF. The chain recombines TRBV27 with TRBJ2-5; 8 bases match TRBD2. The CDR3 consists of 16 residues. With V trimmed by 0 bases and J by 5 bases, 8 bases remained unmatched. Germline CDR1 MNHEY, CDR2 SMNVEV (reference sequence).

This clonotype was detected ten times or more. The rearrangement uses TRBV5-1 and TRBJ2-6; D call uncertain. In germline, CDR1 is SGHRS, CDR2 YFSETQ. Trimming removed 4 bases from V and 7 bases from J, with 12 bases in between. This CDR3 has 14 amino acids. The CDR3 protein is CASSPTLGANVLTF. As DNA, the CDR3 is TGCGCCAGCAGCCCTACCCTCGGAGCCAACGTCCTGACTTTC. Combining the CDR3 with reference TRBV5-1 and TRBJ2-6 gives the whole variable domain KAGVTQTPRYLIKTRGQQVTLSCSPISGHRSVSWYQQTPGQGLQFLFEYFSETQRNKGNFPGRFSGRQFSNSRSEMNVSTLELGDSALYLCASSPTLGANVLTFGAGSRLTVL.

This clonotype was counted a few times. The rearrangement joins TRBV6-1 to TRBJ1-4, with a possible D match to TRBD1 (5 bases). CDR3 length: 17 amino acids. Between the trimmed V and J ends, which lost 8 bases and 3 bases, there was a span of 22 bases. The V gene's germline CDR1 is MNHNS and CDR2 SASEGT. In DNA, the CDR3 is TGTGCCAGCCTGAAAGCCCCACACAGGTCGCCTAATGAAAAACTGTTTTTT. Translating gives CASLKAPHRSPNEKLFF.

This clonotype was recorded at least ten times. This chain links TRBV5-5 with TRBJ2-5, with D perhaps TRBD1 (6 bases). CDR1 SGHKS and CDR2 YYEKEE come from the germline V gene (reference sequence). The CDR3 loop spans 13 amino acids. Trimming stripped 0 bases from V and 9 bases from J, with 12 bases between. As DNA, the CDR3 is TGTGCCAGCAGCTTGGCAGGGCCAGGGGCCCAGTACTTC. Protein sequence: CASSLAGPGAQYF.

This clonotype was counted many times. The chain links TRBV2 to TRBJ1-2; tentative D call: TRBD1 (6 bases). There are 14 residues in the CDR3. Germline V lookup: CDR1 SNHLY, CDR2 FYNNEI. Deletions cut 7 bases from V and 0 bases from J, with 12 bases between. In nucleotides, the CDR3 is TGTGCCAGCAAGCCCGGGACAACTAACTATGGCTACACCTTC. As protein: CASKPGTTNYGYTF.

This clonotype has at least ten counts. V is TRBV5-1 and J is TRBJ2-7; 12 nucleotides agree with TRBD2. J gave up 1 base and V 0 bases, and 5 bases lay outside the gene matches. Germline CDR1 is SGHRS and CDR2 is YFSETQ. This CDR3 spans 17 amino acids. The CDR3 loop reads CASSLAASGGASYEQYF. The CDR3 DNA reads TGCGCCAGCAGCTTGGCGGCTAGCGGGGGGGCTTCCTACGAGCAGTACTTC.

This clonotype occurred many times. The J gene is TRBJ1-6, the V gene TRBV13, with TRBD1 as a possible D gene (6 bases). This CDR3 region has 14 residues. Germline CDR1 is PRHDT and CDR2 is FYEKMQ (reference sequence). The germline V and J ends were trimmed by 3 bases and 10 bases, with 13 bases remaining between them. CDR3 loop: CASSFRGEGSPLHF. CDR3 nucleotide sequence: TGTGCCAGCAGCTTTAGGGGGGAGGGGTCACCCCTCCACTTT.

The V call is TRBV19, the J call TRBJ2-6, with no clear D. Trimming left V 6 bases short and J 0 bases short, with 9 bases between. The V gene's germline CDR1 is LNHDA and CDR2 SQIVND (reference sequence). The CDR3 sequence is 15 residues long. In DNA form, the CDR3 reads TGTGCCAGTAGCAATTACAGCTCTGGGGCCAACGTCCTGACTTTC. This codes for CASSNYSSGANVLTF. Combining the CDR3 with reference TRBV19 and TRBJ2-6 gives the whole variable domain DGGITQSPKYLFRKEGQNVTLSCEQNLNHDAMYWYRQDPGQGLRLIYYSQIVNDFQKGDIAEGYSVSREKKESFPLTVTSAQKNPTAFYLCASSNYSSGANVLTFGAGSRLTVL.

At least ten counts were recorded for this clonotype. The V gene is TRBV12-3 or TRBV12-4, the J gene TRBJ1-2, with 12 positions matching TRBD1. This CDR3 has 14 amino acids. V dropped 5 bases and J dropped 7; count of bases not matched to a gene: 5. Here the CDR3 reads CASSPGDRGLGYTF. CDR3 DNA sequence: TGTGCCAGCAGTCCCGGGGACAGGGGGCTTGGCTACACCTTC.

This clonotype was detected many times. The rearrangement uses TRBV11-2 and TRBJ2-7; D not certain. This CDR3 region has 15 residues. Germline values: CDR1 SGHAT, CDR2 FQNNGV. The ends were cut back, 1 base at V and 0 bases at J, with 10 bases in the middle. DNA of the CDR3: TGTGCCAGCAGCTTAGCGTCTACCTACTCCTACGAGCAGTACTTC. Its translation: CASSLASTYSYEQYF.